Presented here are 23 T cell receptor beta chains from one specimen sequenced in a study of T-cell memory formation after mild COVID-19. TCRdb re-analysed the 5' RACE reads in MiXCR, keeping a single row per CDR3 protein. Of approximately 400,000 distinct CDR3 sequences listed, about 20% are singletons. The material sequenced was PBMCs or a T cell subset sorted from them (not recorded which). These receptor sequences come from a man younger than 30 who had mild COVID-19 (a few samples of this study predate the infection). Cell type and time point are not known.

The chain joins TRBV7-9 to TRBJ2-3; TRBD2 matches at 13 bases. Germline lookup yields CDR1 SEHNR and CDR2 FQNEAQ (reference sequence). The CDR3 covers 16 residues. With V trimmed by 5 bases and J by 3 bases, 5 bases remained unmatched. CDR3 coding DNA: TGTGCCAGCAGCGCGACTAGCGGGGGGAGGACAGATACGCAGTATTTT. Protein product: CASSATSGGRTDTQYF.

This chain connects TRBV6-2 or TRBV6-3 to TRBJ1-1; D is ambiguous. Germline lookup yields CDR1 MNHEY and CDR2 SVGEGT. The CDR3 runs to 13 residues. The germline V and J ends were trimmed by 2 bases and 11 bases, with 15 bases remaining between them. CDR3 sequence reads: CASSYDLQWTAFF. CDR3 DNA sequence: TGTGCCAGCAGTTACGATCTACAGTGGACGGCTTTCTTT.

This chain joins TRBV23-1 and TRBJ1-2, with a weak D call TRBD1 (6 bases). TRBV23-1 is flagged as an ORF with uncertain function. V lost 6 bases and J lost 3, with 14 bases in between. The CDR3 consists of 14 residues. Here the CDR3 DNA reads TGCGCCAGCAGGGTCCACAGGGTCGACTATGGCTACACCTTC. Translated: CASRVHRVDYGYTF.

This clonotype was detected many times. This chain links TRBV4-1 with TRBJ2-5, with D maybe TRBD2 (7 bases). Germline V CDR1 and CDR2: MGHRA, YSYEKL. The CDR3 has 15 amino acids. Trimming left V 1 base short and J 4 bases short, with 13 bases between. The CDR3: CASSQGSGGRETQYF. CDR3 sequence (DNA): TGCGCCAGCAGCCAAGGTTCGGGGGGCCGAGAGACCCAGTACTTC.

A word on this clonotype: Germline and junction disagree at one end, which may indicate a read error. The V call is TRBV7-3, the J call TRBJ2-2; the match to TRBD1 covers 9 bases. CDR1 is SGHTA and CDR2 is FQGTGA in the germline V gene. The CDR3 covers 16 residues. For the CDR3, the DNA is TGTGCCAGCAGCTTAACTCTGGGACAGGGCACCTGGGAGCTGTTTTTT. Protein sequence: CASSLTLGQGTWELFF.

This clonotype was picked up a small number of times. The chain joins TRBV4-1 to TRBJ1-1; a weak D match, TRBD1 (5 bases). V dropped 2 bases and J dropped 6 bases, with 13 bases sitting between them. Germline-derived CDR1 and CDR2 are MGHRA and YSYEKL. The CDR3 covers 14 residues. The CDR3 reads CASSQFFGAPEAFF. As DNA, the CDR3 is TGCGCCAGCAGCCAATTTTTCGGGGCCCCTGAAGCTTTCTTT.

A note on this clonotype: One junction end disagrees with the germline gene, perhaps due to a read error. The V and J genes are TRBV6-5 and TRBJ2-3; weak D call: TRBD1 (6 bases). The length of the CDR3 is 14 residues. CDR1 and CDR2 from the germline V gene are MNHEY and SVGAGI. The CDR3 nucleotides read TGTGCTAGCAGTTACACAGGGACGGCGGATACGCAGTATTTT. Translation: CASSYTGTADTQYF.

CDR3 region: CASSQSGANTEAFF. In DNA form, the CDR3 reads TGTGCCAGCAGCCAATCTGGGGCGAACACTGAAGCTTTCTTT. V and J are TRBV16 and TRBJ1-1; TRBD1 is a possible D gene (5 bases). Trimming removed 0 bases at V and 1 base at J, with 6 bases between. Germline V gene lookup returns CDR1 KGHSY and CDR2 FQNENV. This CDR3 has 14 residues.

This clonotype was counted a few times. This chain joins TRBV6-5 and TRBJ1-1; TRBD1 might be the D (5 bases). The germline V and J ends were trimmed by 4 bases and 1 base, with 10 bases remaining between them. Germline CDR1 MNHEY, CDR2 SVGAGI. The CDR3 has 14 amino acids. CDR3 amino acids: CASSWRGTNTEAFF. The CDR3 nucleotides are TGTGCCAGCAGTTGGCGAGGGACGAACACTGAAGCTTTCTTT.

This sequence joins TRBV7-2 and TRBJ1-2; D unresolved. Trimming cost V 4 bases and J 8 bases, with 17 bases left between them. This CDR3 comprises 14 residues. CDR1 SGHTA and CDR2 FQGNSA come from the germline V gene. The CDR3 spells CASSSLGSPSGYTF. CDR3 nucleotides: TGTGCCAGCAGCTCCCTCGGGAGCCCATCCGGCTACACCTTC. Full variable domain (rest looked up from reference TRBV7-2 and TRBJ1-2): GAGVSQSPSNKVTEKGKDVELRCDPISGHTALYWYRQSLGQGLEFLIYFQGNSAPDKSGLPSDRFSAERTGGSVSTLTIQRTQQEDSAVYLCASSSLGSPSGYTFGSGTRLTVV.

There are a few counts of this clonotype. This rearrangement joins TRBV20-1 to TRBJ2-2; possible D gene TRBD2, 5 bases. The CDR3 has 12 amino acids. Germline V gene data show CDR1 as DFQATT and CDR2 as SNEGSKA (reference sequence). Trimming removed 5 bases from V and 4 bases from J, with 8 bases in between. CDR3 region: CSAARGTGELFF. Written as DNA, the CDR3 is TGCAGTGCTGCCCGGGGCACCGGGGAGCTGTTTTTT.

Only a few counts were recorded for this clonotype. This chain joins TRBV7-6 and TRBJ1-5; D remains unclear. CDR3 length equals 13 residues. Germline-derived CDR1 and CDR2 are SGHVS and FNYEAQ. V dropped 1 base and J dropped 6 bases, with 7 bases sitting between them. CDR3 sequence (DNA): TGTGCCAGCAGCTTAGGCCCAAGTCAGCCCCAGCATTTT. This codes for CASSLGPSQPQHF.

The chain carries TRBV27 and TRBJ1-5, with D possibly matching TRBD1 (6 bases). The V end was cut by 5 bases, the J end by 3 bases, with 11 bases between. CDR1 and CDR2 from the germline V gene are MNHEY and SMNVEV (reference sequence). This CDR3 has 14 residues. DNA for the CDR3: TGTGCCAGCAGTATCACAGGGACCAATCAGCCCCAGCATTTT. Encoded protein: CASSITGTNQPQHF.

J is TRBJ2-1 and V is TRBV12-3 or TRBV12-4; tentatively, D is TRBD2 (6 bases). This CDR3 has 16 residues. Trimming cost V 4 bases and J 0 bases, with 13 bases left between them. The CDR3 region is CASSSSGWSSYNEQFF. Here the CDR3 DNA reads TGTGCCAGCAGTTCCAGCGGGTGGAGCTCCTACAATGAGCAGTTCTTC.

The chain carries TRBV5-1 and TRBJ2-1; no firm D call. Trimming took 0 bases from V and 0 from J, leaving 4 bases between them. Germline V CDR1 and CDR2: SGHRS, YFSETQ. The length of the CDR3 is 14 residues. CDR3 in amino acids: CASSLAVSYNEQFF. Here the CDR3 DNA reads TGCGCCAGCAGCTTGGCAGTCTCCTACAATGAGCAGTTCTTC.

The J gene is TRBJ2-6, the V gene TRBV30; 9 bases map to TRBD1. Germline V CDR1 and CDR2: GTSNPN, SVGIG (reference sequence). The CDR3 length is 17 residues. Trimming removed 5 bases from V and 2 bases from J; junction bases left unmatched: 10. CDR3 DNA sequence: TGTGCCTGGCGCCGGGGACAGGGTATGGCTGGGGCCAACGTCCTGACTTTC. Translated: CAWRRGQGMAGANVLTF.

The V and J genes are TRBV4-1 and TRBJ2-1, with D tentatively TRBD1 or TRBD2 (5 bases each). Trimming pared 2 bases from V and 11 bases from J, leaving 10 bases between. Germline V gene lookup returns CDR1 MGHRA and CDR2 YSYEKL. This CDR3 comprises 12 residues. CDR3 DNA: TGCGCCAGCAGCCAAAGAGGGGCCCAGCAGTTCTTC. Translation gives CASSQRGAQQFF.

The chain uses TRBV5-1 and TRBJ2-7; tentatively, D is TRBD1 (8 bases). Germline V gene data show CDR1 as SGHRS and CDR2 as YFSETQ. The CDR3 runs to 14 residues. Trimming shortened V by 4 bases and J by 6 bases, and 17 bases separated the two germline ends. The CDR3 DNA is TGCGCCAGCAGCCCTGGACAGGGAGGGGGCGAGCAGTACGTC. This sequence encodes CASSPGQGGGEQYV.

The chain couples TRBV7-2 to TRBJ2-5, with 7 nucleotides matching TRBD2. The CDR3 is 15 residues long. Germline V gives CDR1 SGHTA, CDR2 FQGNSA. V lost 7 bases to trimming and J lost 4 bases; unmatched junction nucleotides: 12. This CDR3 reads CASTYGSGLPETQYF. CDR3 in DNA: TGTGCCAGCACCTACGGTAGCGGGTTGCCAGAGACCCAGTACTTC.

CDR3 nucleotide sequence: TGTGCCAGCAGTTGGGGCGCGGGCACTGAAGCTTTCTTT. Residues: CASSWGAGTEAFF. The chain carries TRBV27 and TRBJ1-1; TRBD1 is a possible D gene (5 bases). The CDR3 totals 13 residues. Trimming pared 4 bases from V and 4 bases from J, leaving 10 bases between. CDR1 and CDR2 (germline): MNHEY, SMNVEV (reference sequence).

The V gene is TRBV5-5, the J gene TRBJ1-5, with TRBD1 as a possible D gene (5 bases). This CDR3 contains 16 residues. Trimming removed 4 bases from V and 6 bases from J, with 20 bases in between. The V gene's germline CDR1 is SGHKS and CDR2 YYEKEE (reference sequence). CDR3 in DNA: TGTGCCAGCAGCGCAAGCCTGCAGGGAATGGGTCAGCCCCAGCATTTT. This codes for CASSASLQGMGQPQHF.

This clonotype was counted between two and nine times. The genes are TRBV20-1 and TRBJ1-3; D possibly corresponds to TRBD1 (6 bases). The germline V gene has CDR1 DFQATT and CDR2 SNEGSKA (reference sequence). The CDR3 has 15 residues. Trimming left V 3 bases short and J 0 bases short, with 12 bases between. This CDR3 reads CSARGGADSGNTIYF. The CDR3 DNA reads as TGCAGTGCTAGGGGGGGGGCAGACTCTGGAAACACCATATATTTT.

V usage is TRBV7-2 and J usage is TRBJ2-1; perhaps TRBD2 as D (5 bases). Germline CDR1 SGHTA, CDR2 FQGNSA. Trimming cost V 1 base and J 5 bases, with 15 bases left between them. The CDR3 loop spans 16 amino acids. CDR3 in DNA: TGTGCCAGCAGCTTAGACGTGACTACCGCTAACAATGAGCAGTTCTTC. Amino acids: CASSLDVTTANNEQFF. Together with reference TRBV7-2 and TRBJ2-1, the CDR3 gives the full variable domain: GAGVSQSPSNKVTEKGKDVELRCDPISGHTALYWYRQSLGQGLEFLIYFQGNSAPDKSGLPSDRFSAERTGGSVSTLTIQRTQQEDSAVYLCASSLDVTTANNEQFFGPGTRLTVL.